This passage covers 28 T cell receptor beta chains from one sample sequenced in a study of blood T cell repertoires in COVID-19 (TCRdb year 2020). Library method: the immunoSEQ multiplex PCR assay. The clones in this table, taken by TCRdb from immuneACCESS, are in-frame only. Not every clone is retained; where verified, under half of the shortfall comes from an unresolved V gene, and the cause of the rest is unknown. The sample profile shows fewer than 350,000 clones; 89% of them were found once. The leading ten clones occupy 4.5% to 6.5% of the sample. The material sequenced was PBMCs or T cells enriched from blood (not recorded which). Every receptor here comes from a man in his sixties who had recovered from COVID-19.

The rearrangement uses TRBV28 and TRBJ2-7, with D perhaps TRBD2 (5 bases). With 2 bases removed from V and 4 bases from J, the gap between germline ends came to 9 bases. Per germline, CDR1 MDHEN and CDR2 SYDVKM. This CDR3 spans 13 amino acids. Here the CDR3 DNA reads TGTGCCAGCAGTTTAGAGGGCCCTTACGAGCAGTACTTC. Its protein is CASSLEGPYEQYF.

The chain couples TRBV27 to TRBJ2-1, with 8 bases matching TRBD2. The V and J ends lost 5 bases and 8 bases, in that order; junction bases with no gene match: 11. From germline, CDR1 is MNHEY and CDR2 SMNVEV (reference sequence). CDR3 length: 15 amino acids. CDR3 residues: CASSHPSGPGYEQFF. CDR3 in DNA: TGTGCCAGCAGTCACCCTAGCGGGCCGGGTTATGAGCAGTTCTTC.

CDR3 in DNA: TGTGCCAGTAGTGTTGGACAGGGGGCGAATCCGGTCCCCTATGGCTACACCTTC. Residues: CASSVGQGANPVPYGYTF. This chain joins TRBV19 and TRBJ1-2, with 11 bases that match TRBD1. The CDR3 runs to 18 residues. Looked up from germline, CDR1 is LNHDA and CDR2 is SQIVND (reference sequence). With 5 bases clipped from V and 4 bases from J, the junction kept 15 bases outside the gene matches.

The chain combines TRBV7-6 with TRBJ1-1, with D possibly TRBD1 on 5 matching bases. Germline CDR1 SGHVS, CDR2 FNYEAQ. The V and J ends lost 4 bases and 4 bases respectively, with 10 bases between them. CDR3 length: 13 residues. The CDR3 coding sequence is TGTGCCAGCAGCTGGGGCTCGGGCACTGAAGCTTTCTTT. Residues: CASSWGSGTEAFF.

In this sample, this clone turned up once. This chain uses TRBV2 with TRBJ1-1; D is uncertain. The V end lost 7 bases, the J end lost 6 bases, and 9 bases lay between the germline ends. This CDR3 is 11 amino acids long. Looked up from germline, CDR1 is SNHLY and CDR2 is FYNNEI. CDR3 sequence: CASILFAEAFF. The DNA for the CDR3 is TGTGCCAGCATTTTATTTGCTGAAGCTTTCTTT.

The chain recombines TRBV5-4 with TRBJ2-7; 8 positions match TRBD1. V shed 7 bases and J 0 bases; nucleotides not matched to a gene: 3. The CDR3 loop spans 13 amino acids. In germline, CDR1 is SGHNT, CDR2 YYREEE (reference sequence). Here the CDR3 DNA reads TGTGCCAGCCGGGACAGGAGCTCCTACGAGCAGTACTTC. Amino acids: CASRDRSSYEQYF.

The rearrangement joins TRBV9 to TRBJ2-3; 9 bases fit TRBD2. The CDR3 has 15 amino acids. Germline CDR1 SGDLS, CDR2 YYNGEE. V trimming: 3 bases; J trimming: 2 bases; junction bases outside the gene matches: 4. CDR3 residues: CASSETSGYTDTQYF. CDR3 in DNA: TGTGCCAGCAGCGAGACTAGCGGTTACACAGATACGCAGTATTTT.

This sequence joins TRBV7-2 and TRBJ2-7, with D perhaps matching TRBD2 (6 bases). V was clipped by 2 bases and J by 4 bases, with 15 bases between them. Germline V lookup: CDR1 SGHTA, CDR2 FQGNSA. The CDR3 sequence is 15 residues long. This CDR3 reads CASSLSPGALYEQYF. The CDR3 DNA sequence: TGTGCCAGCAGCTTATCTCCGGGAGCGCTATACGAGCAGTACTTC.

The V call is TRBV5-1, the J call TRBJ2-7, with D tentatively TRBD2 (8 bases). The CDR3 loop spans 14 amino acids. Germline V gene data show CDR1 as SGHRS and CDR2 as YFSETQ. V lost 3 bases and J lost 13, with 23 bases in between. CDR3 region: CASSSGGTDLQEYF. The DNA of the CDR3 is TGCGCCAGCAGCTCGGGGGGGACAGATCTCCAGGAATACTTC.

This chain links TRBV7-8 with TRBJ1-1, with D tentatively TRBD1 (5 bases). Germline loops: CDR1 SGHVS, CDR2 FQNEAQ. The CDR3 has 15 residues. Trimming took off 0 bases at V and 0 bases at J, with 8 bases between the two ends. This chain's CDR3 is CASSLARGMNTEAFF. CDR3 sequence (DNA): TGTGCCAGCAGCTTAGCGCGGGGGATGAACACTGAAGCTTTCTTT.

This chain uses TRBV20-1 with TRBJ2-2, with D hard to call. The CDR3 runs 11 residues. V lost 5 bases to trimming and J lost 4 bases, with 5 bases between them. The V gene's germline CDR1 is DFQATT and CDR2 SNEGSKA (reference sequence). CDR3 sequence reads: CSARFTGELFF. Here the CDR3 DNA reads TGCAGTGCTCGTTTCACCGGGGAGCTGTTTTTT.

V usage is TRBV6-2 or TRBV6-3 and J usage is TRBJ2-7, with no clear D. The CDR3 runs to 14 residues. Trimming removed 7 bases at V and 3 bases at J, with 16 bases between. CDR1 and CDR2 from the germline V gene are MNHEY and SVGEGT. DNA for the CDR3: TGTGCCAGCACCCCGGGCGCCCTTGACTACGAGCAGTACTTC. This translates into CASTPGALDYEQYF.

This clone showed up just once. This sequence joins TRBV2 and TRBJ2-7; 8 bases map to TRBD2. CDR3 length: 13 residues. Trimming cost V 7 bases and J 4 bases; bases outside gene matches: 6. In germline, CDR1 is SNHLY, CDR2 FYNNEI. The CDR3 sequence: CASTQREKYEQYF. CDR3 DNA: TGTGCCAGCACCCAGCGGGAGAAGTACGAGCAGTACTTC.

As concerns this clone: The germline gene is not matched at one end of the junction; a read error may be the cause. This chain's CDR3 is CASSSHRGGQETQYF. In DNA, the CDR3 is TGTGCTAGCAGCTCGCACAGGGGCGGACAAGAGACCCAGTACTTC. The gene calls are TRBV7-7 and TRBJ2-5; 7 nucleotides agree with TRBD1. This CDR3 has 15 amino acids. Germline V gives CDR1 SSHAT, CDR2 FNYEAQ (reference sequence).

The rearrangement links TRBV5-1 to TRBJ2-1; possibly TRBD2 for D (6 bases). The CDR3 length is 15 residues. CDR1 is SGHRS and CDR2 is YFSETQ in the germline V gene. V lost 4 bases, J lost 1 base, and 12 bases lay in between. The CDR3 sequence is CASSPVADSYNEQFF. In DNA form, the CDR3 reads TGCGCCAGCAGCCCGGTAGCGGATTCCTACAATGAGCAGTTCTTC. Full variable domain (outside the CDR3, taken from reference TRBV5-1 and TRBJ2-1): KAGVTQTPRYLIKTRGQQVTLSCSPISGHRSVSWYQQTPGQGLQFLFEYFSETQRNKGNFPGRFSGRQFSNSRSEMNVSTLELGDSALYLCASSPVADSYNEQFFGPGTRLTVL.

This CDR3 is CASSLFSGSAGGPNSPLHF. The CDR3 nucleotides read TGTGCCAGCAGTTTATTTTCGGGATCGGCAGGGGGCCCTAATTCACCCCTCCACTTT. The chain recombines TRBV27 with TRBJ1-6; 8 nucleotides agree with TRBD1. This CDR3 region has 19 residues. From germline, CDR1 is MNHEY and CDR2 SMNVEV (reference sequence). The V segment lost 1 base and the J segment 6 bases; nucleotides outside the gene matches: 14.

This clone has more than one count but fewer than ten. The chain has TRBV6-5 and TRBJ2-2, with D maybe TRBD2 (6 bases). Germline assignment: CDR1 MNHEY and CDR2 SVGAGI. V lost 4 bases to trimming and J lost 3 bases, with 12 bases between them. The CDR3 runs 15 residues. CDR3 in DNA: TGTGCCAGCAGTTGGTTAGCGGAAGACACCGGGGAGCTGTTTTTT. Its protein product is CASSWLAEDTGELFF.

V and J are TRBV5-6 and TRBJ1-6, with D perhaps TRBD1 (6 bases). V was trimmed by 0 bases and J by 4 bases, leaving 11 bases between them. Per germline, CDR1 SGHDT and CDR2 YYEEEE. The CDR3 extends over 16 amino acids. Here the CDR3 reads CASSLAAGEYNSPLHF. In DNA form, the CDR3 reads TGTGCCAGCAGCTTGGCGGCAGGGGAATATAATTCACCCCTCCACTTT.

The J gene is TRBJ2-1, the V gene TRBV10-1, with 11 bases that match TRBD2. This CDR3 is built from 14 residues. The junction had 9 bases not matched to a gene; V was cut back by 2 bases and J by 15 bases. Per germline, CDR1 WNHNN and CDR2 SYGVQD (reference sequence). This chain's CDR3 is CASSEGLAGGPRFF. The CDR3 DNA reads as TGCGCCAGCAGTGAGGGATTAGCGGGAGGGCCTCGGTTCTTC.

This rearrangement joins TRBV5-1 to TRBJ2-7; a weak D match, TRBD1 (7 bases). CDR3 length: 17 residues. The germline CDR1 and CDR2 sequences are SGHRS and YFSETQ. The V end was cut by 0 bases, the J end by 4 bases, with 20 bases between. This CDR3 is CASSLGETGRFRYEQYF. CDR3 coding DNA: TGCGCCAGCAGCTTGGGAGAGACAGGGAGGTTCCGGTACGAGCAGTACTTC.

The rearrangement links TRBV11-3 to TRBJ2-1; D possibly corresponds to TRBD2 (5 bases). The CDR3 spans 14 residues. The V gene lost 3 bases and the J gene lost 3 bases, with 9 bases spanning the gap. From germline, CDR1 is SGHNT and CDR2 YENEEA. The CDR3, as DNA: TGTGCCAGCAGCTTGTTTGGACTCTACAATGAGCAGTTCTTC. This sequence encodes CASSLFGLYNEQFF.

This clone occurred once. The rearrangement joins TRBV20-1 to TRBJ2-3; 7 nucleotides agree with TRBD1. Germline loops: CDR1 DFQATT, CDR2 SNEGSKA (reference sequence). The junction had 4 bases not matched to a gene; V was cut back by 3 bases and J by 1 base. The CDR3 contains 14 residues. CDR3 nucleotide sequence: TGCAGTGCTAGTGACGGGACAGGCACAGATACGCAGTATTTT. This sequence encodes CSASDGTGTDTQYF.

The chain joins TRBV28 to TRBJ1-5, with no clear D. CDR1 and CDR2 from the germline V gene are MDHEN and SYDVKM. The ends were cut back, 3 bases at V and 6 bases at J, with 12 bases in the middle. The CDR3 length is 14 residues. CDR3 DNA sequence: TGTGCCAGCAGTTTTGTCAGGCACCCTCAGCCCCAGCATTTT. As protein: CASSFVRHPQPQHF.

The chain has TRBV21-1 and TRBJ2-3; the table's D gene call, TRBD1, was not cross checked with the DNA. TRBV21-1 is marked as a pseudogene. This CDR3 has 15 amino acids. The CDR3 loop reads CATAVTGVSTDTQYF. CDR3 nucleotides: TGTGCCACCGCCGTGACAGGGGTAAGCACAGATACGCAGTATTTT.

This clone was recorded only once. The J gene is TRBJ2-3, the V gene TRBV6-6; D gene ambiguous. This CDR3 is built from 15 residues. V was shortened by 5 bases and J by 0 bases, with 12 bases between the two germline ends. Germline V gene lookup returns CDR1 MNHNY and CDR2 SVGAGI (reference sequence). CDR3 loop: CASSPPQTSTDTQYF. CDR3 nucleotides: TGTGCCAGCAGTCCCCCCCAGACTAGCACAGATACGCAGTATTTT.

The rearrangement links TRBV13 to TRBJ2-7; 9 bases agree with TRBD2. V lost 3 bases, J lost 0 bases, and 6 bases stayed unmatched. Germline lookup yields CDR1 PRHDT and CDR2 FYEKMQ (reference sequence). This CDR3 is built from 16 residues. The CDR3 DNA is TGTGCCAGCAGCTTTCGCGGCGGGAGGGCCTCCTACGAGCAGTACTTC. This gives the protein CASSFRGGRASYEQYF.

The chain has TRBV6-5 and TRBJ1-4; 7 bases are shared with TRBD1. Trimming removed 6 bases from V and 5 bases from J; junction bases left unmatched: 3. Per germline, CDR1 MNHEY and CDR2 SVGAGI. CDR3 size: 13 residues. CDR3 in amino acids: CASRGTVNEKLFF. The CDR3 DNA reads as TGTGCCAGCAGAGGGACAGTAAATGAAAAACTGTTTTTT.

V is TRBV7-9 and J is TRBJ2-7; weak D call: TRBD1 (6 bases). The V and J ends lost 4 bases and 3 bases respectively, with 13 bases between them. Germline CDR1 SEHNR, CDR2 FQNEAQ (reference sequence). CDR3 length equals 14 residues. The CDR3 here is CASSYATGFYEQYF. The CDR3 DNA is TGTGCCAGCAGCTACGCTACAGGGTTCTACGAGCAGTACTTC.